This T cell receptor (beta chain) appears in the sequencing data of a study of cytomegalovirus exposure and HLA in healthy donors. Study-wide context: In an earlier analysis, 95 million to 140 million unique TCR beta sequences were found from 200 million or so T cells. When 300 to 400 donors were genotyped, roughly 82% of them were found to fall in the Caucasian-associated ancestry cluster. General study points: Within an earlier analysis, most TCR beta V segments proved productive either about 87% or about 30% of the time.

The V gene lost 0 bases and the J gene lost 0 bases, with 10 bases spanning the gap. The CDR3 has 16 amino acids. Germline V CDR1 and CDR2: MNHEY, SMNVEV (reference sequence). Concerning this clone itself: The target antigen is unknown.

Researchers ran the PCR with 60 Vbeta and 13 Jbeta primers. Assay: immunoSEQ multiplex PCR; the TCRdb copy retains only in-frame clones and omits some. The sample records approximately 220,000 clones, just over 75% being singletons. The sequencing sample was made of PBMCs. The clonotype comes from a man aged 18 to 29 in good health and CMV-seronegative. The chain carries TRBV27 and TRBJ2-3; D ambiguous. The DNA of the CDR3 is TGTGCCAGCAGTTTATCGAGGCGCTATAGCACAGATACGCAGTATTTT. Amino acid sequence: CASSLSRRYSTDTQYF.